This TCR beta chain comes out of a study of cytomegalovirus exposure and HLA in healthy donors. Overall study: The 100 to 150 validation repertoires and the roughly 670 first-cohort repertoires shared a platform, a later analysis reported. Study-wide results and limits: A list of 150 or so TCR beta chains associated with cytomegalovirus was given.

Of note for this clone: Its antigen is undetermined.

This table comes from immunoSEQ multiplex PCR, and its TCRdb copy is limited to in-frame clones, with some not included. The sample includes fewer than 120,000 clones, about 92% seen only once; the top ten take about 2%. V was pared by 1 base and J by 2 bases, with 12 bases between. The CDR3 runs to 16 residues. CDR1 SGDLS and CDR2 YYNGEE come from the germline V gene. The chain employs TRBV9 and TRBJ2-2, with D perhaps matching TRBD1 (6 bases). The sample comprised PBMCs. This clonotype was sampled from a woman under 30 in good health and CMV-seronegative. Here the CDR3 reads CASSVWGHPNTGELFF. The CDR3 DNA sequence: TGTGCCAGCAGCGTATGGGGACACCCAAACACCGGGGAGCTGTTTTTT.